The clone carrying this T cell receptor beta chain was found many times. TCRdb itself ran the RT-PCR reads through MiXCR, one entry per CDR3 protein. The sample yields 550,000 to 800,000 distinct CDR3 sequences, over 11% seen once. This record belongs to a study of response to subunit inactivated influenza vaccine. The CDR3 consists of 17 residues. Germline-derived CDR1 and CDR2 are SGHVS and FQNEAQ. The V gene lost 4 bases and the J gene lost 1 base, with 20 bases spanning the gap. Here the sequenced sample was PBMCs from blood, taken less than 15 days before vaccination. The chain links TRBV7-8 to TRBJ2-7; D ambiguous. The TCR was taken from a man in his fifties who received an inactivated influenza vaccine. CDR3 region: CASSSRAVGMGSYEQYF. CDR3 sequence (DNA): TGTGCCAGCAGCTCCCGGGCCGTAGGGATGGGGTCCTACGAGCAGTACTTC.